One sample yielded the 9 T cell receptor beta chains listed below, sequenced in a study of T cell responses to AZD1222 COVID-19 vaccine (dated by TCRdb to the early 2020s). The time point label here, explained by the study, means: about 28 days (+/-7) after the second vaccine dose. Library preparation was by the immunoSEQ multiplex PCR assay. TCRdb obtained this table from immuneACCESS and retained in-frame rearrangements with V and J assigned. These tables miss some clones; where compared with another copy, unresolved V genes account for less than half of the shortfall, and the remainder is unexplained. The sample table records under 150,000 clones; 85% to 95% of these occur just once. The ten largest clonotypes hold around 10% of the sample. The material was peripheral blood, obtained 28 days after the second AZD1222 dose. These receptors originate from an adult who received the AZD1222 COVID-19 vaccine.

This chain links TRBV27 with TRBJ2-1, with 13 nucleotides matching TRBD2. CDR1 and CDR2 from the germline V gene are MNHEY and SMNVEV (reference sequence). The length of the CDR3 is 16 residues. V lost 6 bases and J lost 6; bases outside the gene matches: 8. Here the CDR3 reads CASSSGLAGEGNEQFF. The CDR3 DNA follows: TGTGCCAGCAGCTCCGGACTAGCGGGAGAGGGCAATGAGCAGTTCTTC.

The rearrangement joins TRBV27 to TRBJ2-1, with D unresolved. Germline CDR1 reads MNHEY; CDR2 reads SMNVEV (reference sequence). The CDR3 is 13 amino acids. V lost 6 bases and J 7 bases, leaving 13 bases between the germline ends. The CDR3 coding sequence is TGTGCCAGCAGCTGGGGTGGGGATAATGAGCAGTTCTTC. Amino acid sequence: CASSWGGDNEQFF.

For the CDR3, the DNA is TGTGCCAGCTCACCCAGCCTGGGGACTGAAGCTTTCTTT. This codes for CASSPSLGTEAFF. V gene TRBV18 combines with J gene TRBJ1-1; D is ambiguous. The CDR3 loop spans 13 amino acids. Trimming left V 3 bases short and J 5 bases short, with 10 bases between. CDR1 and CDR2 (germline): KGHSH, LQKENI.

The genes are TRBV9 and TRBJ2-1, with 9 bases that match TRBD2. Losses at the gene ends were 2 bases for V and 4 bases for J; bases not matched to a gene: 4. The CDR3 loop spans 15 amino acids. CDR1 is SGDLS and CDR2 is YYNGEE in the germline V gene. CDR3: CASSVGLAAYNEQFF. The CDR3 DNA follows: TGTGCCAGCAGCGTGGGACTAGCTGCTTACAATGAGCAGTTCTTC. The variable domain in full, with the rest retrieved from reference TRBV9 and TRBJ2-1, is DSGVTQTPKHLITATGQRVTLRCSPRSGDLSVYWYQQSLDQGLQFLIQYYNGEERAKGNILERFSAQQFPDLHSELNLSSLELGDSALYFCASSVGLAAYNEQFFGPGTRLTVL.

The V and J genes are TRBV5-5 and TRBJ1-1; D remains unclear. CDR1 and CDR2 (germline): SGHKS, YYEKEE (reference sequence). The CDR3 length is 13 residues. V was pared by 4 bases and J by 3 bases, with 10 bases between. The CDR3 nucleotides read TGTGCCAGCAGCCCTCAGCGGGACACTGAAGCTTTCTTT. The encoded protein is CASSPQRDTEAFF.

The chain is built from TRBV7-9 and TRBJ1-1; D is possibly TRBD1 (6 bases). In germline, CDR1 is SEHNR, CDR2 FQNEAQ (reference sequence). The CDR3 loop spans 11 amino acids. Between the trimmed V and J ends, which lost 6 bases and 11 bases, there was a span of 13 bases. The CDR3 loop reads CASRFRGWAFF. In DNA form, the CDR3 reads TGTGCCAGCAGATTCAGGGGTTGGGCTTTCTTT.

This clone has just one count. V usage is TRBV6-5 and J usage is TRBJ1-5; D perhaps matches TRBD1 (5 bases). The V and J ends lost 6 bases and 1 base respectively, with 13 bases between them. The CDR3 extends over 15 amino acids. Germline V gives CDR1 MNHEY, CDR2 SVGAGI. The CDR3 loop is CASSPGTVSNQPQHF. As DNA, the CDR3 is TGTGCCAGCAGCCCCGGGACGGTGAGCAATCAGCCCCAGCATTTT.

The J gene is TRBJ1-2, the V gene TRBV24-1; tentatively, D is TRBD1 (5 bases). This CDR3 region has 16 residues. V lost 3 bases and J lost 8, with 21 bases in between. Germline V gene sequence: CDR1 KGHDR, CDR2 SFDVKD. CDR3: CATSDTRQGGLEGYTF. The CDR3 DNA reads as TGTGCCACCAGTGATACCCGTCAGGGAGGGCTCGAGGGCTACACCTTC.

The table lists this clone with a count of one. The chain recombines TRBV12-5 with TRBJ2-7, with D maybe TRBD1 (7 bases). From germline, CDR1 is LGHNT and CDR2 FRNRAP. Trimming removed 0 bases at V and 3 bases at J, with 12 bases between. The CDR3 loop spans 15 amino acids. The CDR3 reads CASGLVSGGLYEQYF. In nucleotides, the CDR3 is TGTGCTAGTGGTTTGGTATCAGGGGGGCTCTACGAGCAGTACTTC.